Shown below are 17 T cell receptor beta chains from a single sample sequenced in a study of blood T cell repertoires in COVID-19. Profiling relied on immunoSEQ multiplex PCR, and the TCRdb table lists in-frame clones only, not all of them. Among fewer than 250,000 clones listed, over 75% were seen once. Sequencing was done on a sample of peripheral blood. The receptor set was obtained from a woman in her thirties or forties who had recovered from COVID-19.

The genes are TRBV9 and TRBJ1-4; maybe TRBD1 (5 bases). CDR1 and CDR2 (germline): SGDLS, YYNGEE. V lost 2 bases to trimming and J lost 4 bases, with 9 bases between them. The CDR3 sequence is 14 residues long. The CDR3 here is CASSVGGVNEKLFF. DNA of the CDR3: TGTGCCAGCAGCGTGGGAGGGGTTAATGAAAAACTGTTTTTT. The full variable domain, rest sourced from reference TRBV9 and TRBJ1-4, is DSGVTQTPKHLITATGQRVTLRCSPRSGDLSVYWYQQSLDQGLQFLIQYYNGEERAKGNILERFSAQQFPDLHSELNLSSLELGDSALYFCASSVGGVNEKLFFGSGTQLSVL.

The gene calls are TRBV19 and TRBJ2-1; TRBD2 might be the D (5 bases). The CDR3 runs 15 residues. The V gene's germline CDR1 is LNHDA and CDR2 SQIVND (reference sequence). Trimming pared 3 bases from V and 9 bases from J, leaving 18 bases between. CDR3 residues: CASSIEGSFIGEQFF. The CDR3 coding sequence is TGTGCCAGTAGTATTGAGGGTTCCTTTATAGGTGAGCAGTTCTTC.

The chain uses TRBV6-1 and TRBJ2-1, with 7 nucleotides matching TRBD1. The germline V gene encodes CDR1 MNHNS and CDR2 SASEGT. V lost 4 bases to trimming and J lost 7 bases; unmatched junction nucleotides: 13. The CDR3 length is 16 residues. The CDR3 sequence: CASSGTDRVRTNEQFF. The CDR3 region has the DNA TGTGCCAGCAGTGGGACCGACAGGGTGCGGACTAATGAGCAGTTCTTC.

The rearrangement joins TRBV19 to TRBJ2-7, with 8 bases that match TRBD1. The V gene's germline CDR1 is LNHDA and CDR2 SQIVND (reference sequence). This CDR3 spans 15 amino acids. After removal of 6 bases from V and 2 bases from J, the junction contained 9 bases not matched to a gene. The CDR3 reads CASSPQGQGTYEQYF. The CDR3 DNA reads as TGTGCCAGTAGCCCTCAAGGACAGGGAACCTACGAGCAGTACTTC.

The chain links TRBV3-1 (or the pseudogene TRBV3-2) to TRBJ2-2; D gene uncertain. Germline CDR1 is LGHDT and CDR2 is YNNKEL (reference sequence). The CDR3 loop spans 15 amino acids. The ends were cut back, 4 bases at V and 4 bases at J, with 13 bases in the middle. The CDR3: CASSRWQISTGELFF. The CDR3 DNA reads as TGTGCCAGCAGCCGGTGGCAAATTTCCACCGGGGAGCTGTTTTTT.

The chain is built from TRBV15 and TRBJ1-3; no clear D. V dropped 0 bases and J dropped 7 bases, with 16 bases sitting between them. The CDR3 runs 16 residues. The germline V gene has CDR1 LNHNV and CDR2 YYDKDF (reference sequence). The CDR3, as DNA: TGTGCCACCAGCAGAGATCCGGGAACACCCCGGAACACCATATATTTT. Translating gives CATSRDPGTPRNTIYF.

The rearrangement joins TRBV5-1 to TRBJ2-1, with TRBD2 matching 10 bases. CDR3 length equals 17 residues. V shed 2 bases, J shed 4 bases, and the junction held 9 bases outside the gene matches. The germline gives CDR1 SGHRS, CDR2 YFSETQ. CDR3 region: CASSFLAGDPPYNEQFF. In DNA, the CDR3 is TGCGCCAGCAGCTTCCTAGCGGGAGATCCACCTTACAATGAGCAGTTCTTC.

The chain links TRBV27 to TRBJ1-5, with D tentatively TRBD1 (5 bases). Deletions cut 2 bases from V and 2 bases from J, with 10 bases between. CDR1 and CDR2 from the germline V gene are MNHEY and SMNVEV (reference sequence). This CDR3 has 15 amino acids. The CDR3 DNA reads as TGTGCCAGCAGTTTAAGGGGTTCCGGCAATCAGCCCCAGCATTTT. It codes for CASSLRGSGNQPQHF.

This chain uses TRBV7-9 with TRBJ1-1; D might be TRBD1 (6 bases). The CDR3 is 15 residues long. V lost 4 bases to trimming and J lost 7 bases, with 19 bases between them. Germline values: CDR1 SEHNR, CDR2 FQNEAQ (reference sequence). CDR3 sequence reads: CASSSVGTHTFEAFF. The CDR3 DNA reads TGTGCCAGCAGCTCCGTCGGGACACATACCTTTGAAGCTTTCTTT.

J is TRBJ1-1 and V is TRBV30; D is unresolved. The CDR3 is 13 residues long. Germline loops: CDR1 GTSNPN, CDR2 SVGIG (reference sequence). V was pared by 5 bases and J by 3 bases, with 13 bases between. The CDR3 nucleotides are TGTGCCTGGGCCAAACTAGGCTACACTGAAGCTTTCTTT. It codes for CAWAKLGYTEAFF. Full variable domain (remainder filled in from reference TRBV30 and TRBJ1-1): SQTIHQWPATLVQPVGSPLSLECTVEGTSNPNLYWYRQAAGRGLQLLFYSVGIGQISSEVPQNLSASRPQDRQFILSSKKLLLSDSGFYLCAWAKLGYTEAFFGQGTRLTVV.

The J gene is TRBJ2-2, the V gene TRBV6-5; a weak D match, TRBD2 (6 bases). Deletions cut 10 bases from V and 1 base from J, with 13 bases between. This CDR3 has 14 amino acids. The germline V gene has CDR1 MNHEY and CDR2 SVGAGI. The CDR3 sequence: CATQYGRNTGELFF. The CDR3 DNA reads TGTGCCACCCAATACGGGAGGAACACCGGGGAGCTGTTTTTT.

This rearrangement joins TRBV19 to TRBJ1-5; 10 bases agree with TRBD1. The V and J ends lost 5 bases and 2 bases, in that order; junction bases with no gene match: 6. The CDR3 length is 16 residues. Germline values: CDR1 LNHDA, CDR2 SQIVND (reference sequence). CDR3 loop: CASSGDRGRGNQPQHF. CDR3 sequence (DNA): TGTGCCAGTAGTGGGGACAGGGGAAGAGGCAATCAGCCCCAGCATTTT.

The chain couples TRBV11-2 to TRBJ2-1, with TRBD2 matching over 12 bases. V shed 2 bases, J shed 4 bases, and the junction held 3 bases outside the gene matches. The CDR3 extends over 16 amino acids. CDR1 and CDR2 from the germline V gene are SGHAT and FQNNGV. As DNA, the CDR3 is TGTGCCAGCAGCTTACTAGCGGGAGGGAGGTACAATGAGCAGTTCTTC. Amino acids: CASSLLAGGRYNEQFF.

The CDR3 protein is CASSTTISQGGSEQYF. In DNA, the CDR3 is TGTGCCAGCTCAACCACAATTAGTCAGGGGGGCTCCGAGCAGTACTTC. This rearrangement joins TRBV18 to TRBJ2-7, with D tentatively TRBD1 (7 bases). The CDR3 has 16 amino acids. CDR1 and CDR2 from the germline V gene are KGHSH and LQKENI. V gave up 5 bases and J gave up 6 bases, with 23 bases separating them.

The chain is built from TRBV3-1 (or the pseudogene TRBV3-2) and TRBJ2-3; 8 nucleotides align to TRBD2. Germline trimming cut 2 bases from V and 1 base from J; bases unmatched to any gene: 5. The CDR3 loop spans 16 amino acids. Germline CDR1 reads LGHDT; CDR2 reads YNNKEL (reference sequence). DNA for the CDR3: TGTGCCAGCAGCCAATCCGGGACTAGGCGCACAGATACGCAGTATTTT. It specifies CASSQSGTRRTDTQYF.

The chain couples TRBV27 to TRBJ1-5; TRBD1 is a possible D gene (6 bases). Germline assignment: CDR1 MNHEY and CDR2 SMNVEV (reference sequence). The CDR3 runs 15 residues. Trimming took off 2 bases at V and 11 bases at J, with 19 bases between the two ends. CDR3 nucleotides: TGTGCCAGCAGTTTAGAAGGCAGGGGTAAACTGGCCCAGCATTTT. The encoded protein is CASSLEGRGKLAQHF.

V usage is TRBV28 and J usage is TRBJ2-1, with 7 bases aligning to TRBD1. This CDR3 has 16 amino acids. The ends lost 8 bases at V and 2 bases at J; junction bases unmatched: 12. Germline CDR1 and CDR2: MDHEN and SYDVKM. The CDR3 loop is CASLEQWDSPYNEQFF. CDR3 bases: TGTGCCAGCCTAGAGCAATGGGACAGCCCCTACAATGAGCAGTTCTTC.